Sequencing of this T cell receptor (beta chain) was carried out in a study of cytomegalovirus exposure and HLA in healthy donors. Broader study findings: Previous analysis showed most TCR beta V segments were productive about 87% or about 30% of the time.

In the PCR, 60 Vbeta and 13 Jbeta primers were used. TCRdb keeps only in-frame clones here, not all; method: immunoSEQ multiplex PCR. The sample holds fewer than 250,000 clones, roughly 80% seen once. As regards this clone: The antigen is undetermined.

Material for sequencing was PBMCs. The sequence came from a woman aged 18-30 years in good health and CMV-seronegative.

This CDR3 is CASRPGQGASQPQHF. The CDR3 DNA sequence: TGTGCCAGCAGGCCGGGACAGGGGGCGAGTCAGCCCCAGCATTTT. The chain combines TRBV6-6 with TRBJ1-5; 12 bases align to TRBD1. Germline loops: CDR1 MNHNY, CDR2 SVGAGI (reference sequence). There are 15 residues in the CDR3. V dropped 6 bases and J dropped 6; count of bases not matched to a gene: 6.